A selection of T cell receptor beta chains follows, all from one sample in a study of blood T cell repertoires in COVID-19. The protocol was immunoSEQ multiplex PCR, while the TCRdb copy is restricted to in-frame clones and leaves out a portion. In the table there are about 82,000 clones, around four fifths of which are singletons. The sample was peripheral blood. The receptors were gathered from a woman aged 60-75 years with acute or convalescent COVID-19. CDR3s include the opening cysteine and the closing phenylalanine or tryptophan.

CDR3aa | v_gene
CASSAQRQNTGELFF | TRBV5-6
CSVYRANLNTEAFF | TRBV29-1
CASSQGTPIIPLHF | TRBV7-2
CASSVYNQPQHF | TRBV6-2/TRBV6-3
CASSLGGQGNEKLFF | TRBV5-4
CASSFGLSGNTEAFF | TRBV5-4
CASRGQSTNYGYTF | TRBV5-4
CAWSLSPDTEAFF | TRBV30
CASSRLAGTTDTQYF | TRBV6-4
CASSPTGSSNYGYTF | TRBV5-5
CASSRLAGDYEQYF | TRBV5-6
CASSVPPSEQYF | TRBV5-1
CASSDPLGGGASQDSPLHF | TRBV9
CASSFAGYGYTF | TRBV5-6
CASSRLAGELNEQFF | TRBV2
CASSLYRTRAEQYF | TRBV7-2
CASSLGRGSNQPQHF | TRBV7-2
CASSLGQPNTEAFF | TRBV7-6
CASSLSGLAGASYNEQFF | TRBV7-3
CASSLPGGDYGYTF | TRBV3-1/TRBV3-2
CASSLADPGLAGALTYEQYF | TRBV7-2
CASSLGQGGDEQYF | TRBV5-1
CASRLRDYEQYF | TRBV6-6
CASSFAPDSFYGYTF | TRBV11-2
CASIEGAGTGELFF | TRBV19
CASSPGTSGSYEQYF | TRBV7-3
CASSLGDYGYTF | TRBV6-6
CASSPRPSGTGVNEQFF | TRBV7-7
CASKEHRGNTEAFF | TRBV9
CASSQPRRASIVAETQYF | TRBV3-1/TRBV3-2
CSASGRGNSPLHF | TRBV20-1
CASSLGEGVYGYTF | TRBV27
CASSLGSRDTPLHF | TRBV9
CASRDRGEEKLFF | TRBV12-3/TRBV12-4
CASSKTGGSYEQYF | TRBV6-5
CASTDSRSTNEKLFF | TRBV28
CASSTEEGTKPTYEQYF | TRBV5-4
CASSTRTGRDNEQFF | TRBV7-8
CASRGTGNEKLFF | TRBV25-1
CASSQVGLLYNEQFF | TRBV3-1/TRBV3-2
CASSLGQDRGRGYTF | TRBV11-2
CASSFRRGQETQYF | TRBV7-2
CASSRDSSNYGYTF | TRBV13
CAWSESGNYGYTF | TRBV30
CASSLPGANTEAFF | TRBV5-1
CASSFSQGDGTEAFF | TRBV7-2
CASSIGGWGTYEQYF | TRBV19
CASSLVTAGAETQYF | TRBV5-6
CASRPTGSTYEQYF | TRBV7-9